These T cell receptor beta chains were read from a single sample in a study of blood T cells in healthy people across ages. Using its own MiXCR run on the 5' RACE reads, TCRdb lists one record per CDR3 protein. This table has 650,000 to 1,000,000 distinct CDR3 sequences, 30% to 45% appearing once. The source material was blood. The receptors were gathered from a young man in good health. The conserved cysteine and the conserved F or W are not part of the CDR3 here. D genes are given only for firm matches.

NA,TRBV5-1,ASSLVGSTQDEQY
NA,TRBV4-3,ASSQEGSSYGYT
NA,TRBV27,ASSPQGEGTEAF
NA,TRBV6-5,ASGQGRGGKGYT
TRBD2,TRBV6-2/TRBV6-3,ASGYLNGLAGSNEQY
TRBD1,TRBV12-3/TRBV12-4,ASSLGRQGAVNEQY
TRBD1,TRBV6-6,ASSYSDRGWFGQY
TRBD1,TRBV7-2,ASSLFGQGGQPQH
NA,TRBV20-1,SASVGLNQPQH
TRBD2,TRBV4-1,ASSQGSSGAYQETQY
NA,TRBV5-1,ASSAGVGDTEAF
NA,TRBV7-3,ASSSSDSYGYT
NA,TRBV28,ASSLRGPRGYT
TRBD1,TRBV12-5,ASGFQLGTGPVEQPQH
NA,TRBV6-6,ASSYWQFPPDTQY
TRBD2,TRBV7-3,ASSLTGLAGRADTQY
NA,TRBV7-2,ASSTQGGRNEKLF
NA,TRBV29-1,SVEGQTANYGYT
NA,TRBV7-2,ASSAQGGILNTEAF
NA,TRBV7-6,ASSLSEGRGGSGYT
TRBD2,TRBV12-3/TRBV12-4,ASSRPTGLAGGRGGLNEQF
NA,TRBV6-6,AGSYTIDEKLF
TRBD2,TRBV7-9,ASSPNSGTSGGHNEQF
TRBD2,TRBV20-1,SALRLAGGLWADTQY
TRBD1,TRBV12-3/TRBV12-4,ASSPNRQGAGTEAF
TRBD1,TRBV10-3,AISDGELRTGHSNQPQH
NA,TRBV4-1,ASRPPGAGLYNEQF
NA,TRBV25-1,ASSPWAGNTIY
NA,TRBV20-1,SARGGYPEAF
TRBD1,TRBV7-2,ASSFGQGLAKNIQY
NA,TRBV5-1,ASSQRINTEAF
TRBD1,TRBV10-3,AISDLLNRGSNTEAF
TRBD2,TRBV7-2,ASSFPGTRGLQY
NA,TRBV20-1,SGSDGLGYGYT
NA,TRBV5-1,ASSLKQGGSEAF
NA,TRBV20-1,SARERQSSYNEQF
NA,TRBV2,ASEQVGLNTEAF
NA,TRBV7-8,ASTLTENQPQH
NA,TRBV4-3,ASSQDVGMNTEAF
NA,TRBV5-5,ASSLTGSCEQY
TRBD1,TRBV6-1,ASSGRDRDGYT
NA,TRBV7-9,VSSWGFNYGYT
TRBD1,TRBV29-1,SVTTGLNTEAF
TRBD1,TRBV3-1,ASSQEKTGGDIQY
NA,TRBV7-2,ASSLGPHEQF
NA,TRBV5-1,ASSLGSTGGELF
NA,TRBV6-5,ASPRDISYNEQY
TRBD2,TRBV6-2/TRBV6-3,ASSYEGLAPDEQF
NA,TRBV20-1,SASSQGHGYT
TRBD2,TRBV7-3,ASSSTGTRDTQY
NA,TRBV5-1,ASSEWDGNTIY
TRBD1,TRBV4-3,ASSQEGQEFHEQF
NA,TRBV7-6,ASSESGLHGTDTQY
NA,TRBV24-1,ATSEGSGSRYQPQH
TRBD2,TRBV5-1,ASSLGPSGVGTDTQY
NA,TRBV27,ASRRRTDAFASDTQY